This TCR beta chain was obtained from a study of post-analysis software for immune sequencing data. Overall study findings and caveats: Compared with controls, patients showed significantly lower normalized Chao1 diversity.

The authors incorporated unique molecular identifiers into the TCR beta cDNA libraries. TCRdb passed the PCR reads through MiXCR, listing each CDR3 protein once. In the table there are some 690,000 distinct CDR3 sequences, more than 50% of which are singletons. As regards this clonotype: Its antigen is currently unknown.

The receptor's source is a girl aged 2 to 9 with multiple sclerosis. The specimen sequenced was blood.

This CDR3 is CASSPSSGLGTEAFF. DNA for the CDR3: TGTGCCAGCTCACCTTCTTCTGGGCTCGGCACTGAAGCTTTCTTT. The chain is built from TRBV18 and TRBJ1-1; D gene uncertain. This CDR3 has 15 residues. V dropped 3 bases and J dropped 4 bases, with 15 bases sitting between them. The germline CDR1 and CDR2 sequences are KGHSH and LQKENI. Complete variable domain (other parts from reference TRBV18 and TRBJ1-1): NAGVMQNPRHLVRRRGQEARLRCSPMKGHSHVYWYRQLPEEGLKFMVYLQKENIIDESGMPKERFSAEFPKEGPSILRIQQVVRGDSAAYFCASSPSSGLGTEAFFGQGTRLTVV.